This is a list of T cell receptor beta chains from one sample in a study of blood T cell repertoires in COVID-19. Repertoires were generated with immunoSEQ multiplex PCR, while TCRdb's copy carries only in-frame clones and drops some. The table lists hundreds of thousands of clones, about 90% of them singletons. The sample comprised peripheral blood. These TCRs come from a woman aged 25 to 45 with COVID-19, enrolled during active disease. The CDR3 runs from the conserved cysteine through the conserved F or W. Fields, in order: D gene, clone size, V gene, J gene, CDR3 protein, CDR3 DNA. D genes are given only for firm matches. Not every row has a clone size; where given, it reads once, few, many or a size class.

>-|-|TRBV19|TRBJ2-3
CASTQAGTDTQYF
TGTGCCAGTACCCAAGCGGGCACAGATACGCAGTATTTT
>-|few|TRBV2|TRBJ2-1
CASSDPGEQFF
TGTGCCAGCAGTGACCCCGGTGAGCAGTTCTTC
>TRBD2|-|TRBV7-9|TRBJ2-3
CASSPRPSSSGRGRDTQYF
TGTGCCAGCAGCCCACGGCCCTCCTCTAGCGGGAGGGGGAGAGATACGCAGTATTTT
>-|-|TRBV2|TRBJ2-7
CASTGGQTSYEQYF
TGTGCCAGCACGGGGGGCCAAACCTCCTACGAGCAGTACTTC
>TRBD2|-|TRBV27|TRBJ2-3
CASSRLAGVADTQYF
TGTGCCAGCAGTAGACTAGCGGGAGTTGCAGATACGCAGTATTTT
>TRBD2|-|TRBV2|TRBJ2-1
CASSLAEDNEQFF
TGTGCCAGCAGTCTAGCGGAGGACAATGAGCAGTTCTTC
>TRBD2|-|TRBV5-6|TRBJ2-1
CASSYGLAGEQFF
TGTGCCAGCAGCTATGGACTAGCGGGTGAGCAGTTCTTC
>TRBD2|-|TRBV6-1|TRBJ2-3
CASSELAGGATDTQYF
TGTGCCAGCAGTGAACTAGCGGGGGGGGCTACAGATACGCAGTATTTT
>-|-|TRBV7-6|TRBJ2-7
CASSLAGRVGFYEQYF
TGTGCCAGCAGCTTAGCCGGCAGGGTGGGTTTTTACGAGCAGTACTTC
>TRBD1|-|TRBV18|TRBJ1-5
CASSPGQVLSQPQHF
TGTGCCAGCTCACCCGGACAGGTATTGAGTCAGCCCCAGCATTTT
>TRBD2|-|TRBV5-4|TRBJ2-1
CASSFSGRAGDEQFF
TGTGCCAGCAGCTTTAGCGGGAGGGCGGGGGATGAGCAGTTCTTC
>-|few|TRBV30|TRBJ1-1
CAWSRGVGVMNTEAFF
TGTGCCTGGAGTAGAGGAGTAGGGGTAATGAACACTGAAGCTTTCTTT
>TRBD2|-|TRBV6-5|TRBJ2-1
CASSYSPGLASNEQFF
TGTGCCAGCAGTTACTCGCCCGGACTAGCGAGCAATGAGCAGTTCTTC
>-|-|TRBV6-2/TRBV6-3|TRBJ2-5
CASSYWASSGQETQYF
TGTGCCAGCAGTTACTGGGCAAGCTCTGGGCAAGAGACCCAGTACTTC
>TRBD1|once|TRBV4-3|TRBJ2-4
CASSQDQGVEAKNIQYF
TGCGCCAGCAGCCAAGACCAGGGGGTCGAGGCCAAAAACATTCAGTACTTC
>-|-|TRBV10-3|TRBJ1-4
CAIGGDTGEKLFF
TGTGCCATCGGTGGGGACACTGGTGAAAAACTGTTTTTT
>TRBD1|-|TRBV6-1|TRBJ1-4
CASSEAPTGGGEKLFF
TGTGCCAGCAGTGAAGCCCCGACAGGGGGGGGTGAAAAACTGTTTTTT
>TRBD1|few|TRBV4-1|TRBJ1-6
CASSPVGTGNSPLHF
TGCGCCAGCAGTCCCGTGGGGACAGGTAATTCACCCCTCCACTTT
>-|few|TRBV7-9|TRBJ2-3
CASSLLNRAADTQYF
TGTGCCAGCAGCTTATTGAACAGGGCGGCAGATACGCAGTATTTT
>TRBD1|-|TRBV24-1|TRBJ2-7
CATSGSGQGYEQYF
TGTGCCACCAGTGGATCAGGACAGGGGTACGAGCAGTACTTC
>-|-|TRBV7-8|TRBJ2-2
CASSGARMGGTGELFF
TGTGCCAGCAGCGGGGCGAGGATGGGCGGCACCGGGGAGCTGTTTTTT
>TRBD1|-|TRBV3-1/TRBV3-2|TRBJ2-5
CASSQLSGGEETQYF
TGTGCCAGCAGCCAATTGTCAGGGGGCGAAGAGACCCAGTACTTC
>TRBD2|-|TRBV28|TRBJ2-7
CASRPTSGASYEQYF
TGTGCCAGCAGGCCGACTAGCGGGGCCTCCTACGAGCAGTACTTC
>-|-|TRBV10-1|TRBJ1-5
CASSSDSNQPQHF
TGCGCCAGCTCATCGGACTCCAATCAGCCCCAGCATTTT
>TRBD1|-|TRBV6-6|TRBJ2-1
CASSTGDYNEQFF
TGTGCCAGCAGCACAGGGGACTACAATGAGCAGTTCTTC
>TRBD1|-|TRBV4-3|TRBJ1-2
CASSRDRTNYGYTF
TGCGCCAGCAGCAGGGACAGGACCAACTATGGCTACACCTTC
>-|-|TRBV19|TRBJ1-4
CASSPHPGESEKLFF
TGTGCCAGTAGTCCGCACCCAGGGGAGTCTGAAAAACTGTTTTTT
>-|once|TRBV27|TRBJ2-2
CASSLTGITGELFF
TGTGCCAGCAGTTTAACAGGGATAACCGGGGAGCTGTTTTTT
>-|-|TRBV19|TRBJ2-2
CASSMGRELFF
TGTGCCAGTAGTATGGGCCGGGAGCTGTTTTTT
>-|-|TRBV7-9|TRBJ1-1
CASSYSSGWGSAFF
TGTGCCAGCAGCTACTCCTCAGGGTGGGGTTCAGCTTTCTTT
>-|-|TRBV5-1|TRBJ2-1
CASSSGNRANYNEQFF
TGCGCCAGCAGCTCCGGGAACAGGGCGAATTACAATGAGCAGTTCTTC
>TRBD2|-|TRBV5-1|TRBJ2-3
CASSPRGVSTDTQYF
TGCGCCAGCAGCCCGCGGGGGGTTAGCACAGATACGCAGTATTTT
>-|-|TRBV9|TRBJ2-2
CASSSDGAGELFF
TGTGCCAGCAGCTCCGACGGGGCCGGGGAGCTGTTTTTT
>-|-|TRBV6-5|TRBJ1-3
CASSSNRGNTIYF
TGTGCCAGCAGTTCGAACAGAGGAAACACCATATATTTT
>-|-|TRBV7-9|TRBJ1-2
CASSSTGTDGYTF
TGTGCCAGCAGCTCAACAGGGACCGACGGCTACACCTTC
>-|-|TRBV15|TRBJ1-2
CATSRPGDPADYGYTF
TGTGCCACCAGCAGGCCAGGGGATCCGGCGGACTATGGCTACACCTTC
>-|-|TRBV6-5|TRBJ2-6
CASSYREGAGANVLTF
TGTGCCAGCAGTTATCGTGAGGGGGCTGGGGCCAACGTCCTGACTTTC
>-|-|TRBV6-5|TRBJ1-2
CASSYSAYYGYTF
TGTGCCAGCAGTTACTCGGCCTACTATGGCTACACCTTC
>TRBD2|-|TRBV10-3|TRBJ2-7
CAISGERGGTYEQYF
TGTGCCATCAGTGGTGAGCGGGGGGGTACCTACGAGCAGTACTTC
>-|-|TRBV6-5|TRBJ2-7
CASRGTFQRHEQYF
TGTGCCAGCAGGGGGACATTCCAGCGCCACGAGCAGTACTTC
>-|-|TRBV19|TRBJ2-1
CASSIVVTIYNEQFF
TGTGCCAGTAGTATTGTGGTTACAATTTACAATGAGCAGTTCTTC
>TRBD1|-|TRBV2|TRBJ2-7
CASSEVGTGRVEQYF
TGTGCCAGCAGTGAAGTGGGGACAGGTCGAGTCGAGCAGTACTTC
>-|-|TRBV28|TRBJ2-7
CASSSVGQAAYEQYF
TGTGCCAGCAGTTCAGTGGGGCAGGCCGCCTACGAGCAGTACTTC
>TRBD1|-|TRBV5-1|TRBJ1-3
CASSVGQSSGNTIYF
TGCGCCAGCAGCGTGGGACAGTCCTCTGGAAACACCATATATTTT
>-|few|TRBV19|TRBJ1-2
CATTTMTESYGYTF
TGTGCCACCACCACCATGACAGAGAGCTATGGCTACACCTTC
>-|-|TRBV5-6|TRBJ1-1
CASSLEFLTEAFF
TGTGCCAGCAGCTTGGAATTCCTTACTGAAGCTTTCTTT
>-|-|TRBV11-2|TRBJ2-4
CASSLRPRTFGIQYF
TGTGCCAGCAGCCTAAGGCCTAGGACTTTCGGCATTCAGTACTTC
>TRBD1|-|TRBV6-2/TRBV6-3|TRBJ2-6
CASSYLPGQGASAGANVLTF
TGTGCCAGCAGTTATCTTCCGGGACAGGGGGCAAGTGCTGGGGCCAACGTCCTGACTTTC
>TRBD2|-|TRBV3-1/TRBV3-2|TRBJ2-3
CASSQVILAGELDTQYF
TGTGCCAGCAGCCAAGTTATACTAGCGGGAGAGTTGGATACGCAGTATTTT
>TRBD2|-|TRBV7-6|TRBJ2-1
CASSPPPGTSGDNEQFF
TGTGCCAGCAGCCCACCCCCGGGGACTAGCGGAGACAATGAGCAGTTCTTC
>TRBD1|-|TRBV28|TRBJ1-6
CASHERQGPPLHF
TGTGCCAGCCATGAACGACAGGGGCCACCCCTCCACTTT
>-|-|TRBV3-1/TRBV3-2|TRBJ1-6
CASATDNSPLHF
TGTGCCAGCGCTACAGATAATTCACCCCTCCACTTT
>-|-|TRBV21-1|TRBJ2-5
CASSMRQEETQYF
TGTGCCAGCAGCATGAGACAGGAAGAGACCCAGTACTTC
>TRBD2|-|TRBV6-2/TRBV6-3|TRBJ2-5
CASSILAGDDQETQYF
TGTGCCAGCAGCATCCTAGCGGGGGACGACCAAGAGACCCAGTACTTC
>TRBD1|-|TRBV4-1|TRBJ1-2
CASSFHGDSNYGYTF
TGCGCCAGCAGCTTTCATGGGGACAGTAACTATGGCTACACCTTC
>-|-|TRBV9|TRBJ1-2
CASSASGVLYGYTF
TGTGCCAGCAGCGCCTCGGGGGTCCTTTATGGCTACACCTTC
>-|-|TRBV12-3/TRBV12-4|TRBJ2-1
CASSSQGINEQFF
TGTGCCAGCAGTTCTCAGGGGATCAATGAGCAGTTCTTC
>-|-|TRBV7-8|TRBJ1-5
CASSRLQGFAQPQHF
TGTGCCAGCAGCCGCTTACAGGGATTCGCTCAGCCCCAGCATTTT
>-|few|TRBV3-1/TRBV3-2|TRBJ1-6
CASSHFSPPYSPLHF
TGTGCCAGCAGCCATTTTTCCCCCCCGTATTCACCCCTCCACTTT